This TCR beta chain was documented in a study of blood T cell repertoires in COVID-19. Per the germline V gene, CDR1 is SNHLY and CDR2 is FYNNEI. V was shortened by 0 bases and J by 8 bases, with 13 bases between the two germline ends. The CDR3 has 14 residues. Some clones are missing from TCRdb's copy, which holds only in-frame ones; the method was immunoSEQ multiplex PCR. This table holds 200,000 to 250,000 clones, around 90% found once. Material for sequencing was PBMCs or T cells enriched from blood (not recorded which). This chain connects TRBV2 to TRBJ1-2; weak D call: TRBD1 (6 bases). The sequence came from a man aged 30 to 39 in a cohort exposed to, infected with or recovered from COVID-19 (not recorded which). The chain's CDR3 is CASSEARGAGGYTF. DNA for the CDR3: TGTGCCAGCAGTGAAGCGCGGGGGGCAGGGGGCTACACCTTC.